These 32 T cell receptor beta chains came from one sample sequenced in a study of CD8 T cells in Susac syndrome. The authors reverse transcribed roughly 0.5 to 1 ug RNA with random hexamers. TCRdb recomputed calls from the immunoSEQ multiplex PCR reads with MiXCR, one row per CDR3 protein. The sample records approximately 110,000 distinct CDR3 sequences, over 85% being singletons. The sequenced material came from CD8+ T cells from PBMCs. The receptors here all came from a human donor with multiple sclerosis.

CDR3 residues: CATSSGLAGEITGELFF. Here the CDR3 DNA reads TGTGCCACCAGTTCGGGACTAGCGGGAGAAATCACCGGGGAGCTGTTTTTT. The gene calls are TRBV24-1 and TRBJ2-2; the match to TRBD2 covers 14 bases. Germline values: CDR1 KGHDR, CDR2 SFDVKD. The ends lost 6 bases at V and 4 bases at J; junction bases unmatched: 6. This CDR3 spans 17 amino acids.

This clonotype was counted once. The chain is built from TRBV10-3 and TRBJ2-5, with 11 bases matching TRBD1. V shed 2 bases, J shed 5 bases, and the junction held 10 bases outside the gene matches. Looked up from germline, CDR1 is ENHRY and CDR2 is SYGVKD. CDR3 length: 17 residues. CDR3 loop: CAISEGQGAPKTETQYF. The CDR3 bases are TGTGCCATCAGTGAGGGACAGGGGGCGCCGAAAACTGAGACCCAGTACTTC.

In DNA, the CDR3 is TGTGCCACCAGTGATTTTGTTGCGGCGGGGAGCACAGATACGCAGTATTTT. Translated: CATSDFVAAGSTDTQYF. The chain uses TRBV24-1 and TRBJ2-3, with a tentative D call TRBD2 (6 bases). The CDR3 covers 17 residues. The V gene lost 1 base and the J gene lost 0 bases, with 13 bases spanning the gap. Germline V gene lookup returns CDR1 KGHDR and CDR2 SFDVKD.

This chain connects TRBV7-9 to TRBJ2-7; the match to TRBD2 covers 14 bases. The CDR3 spans 15 residues. Trimming cost V 5 bases and J 3 bases; bases outside gene matches: 3. Germline CDR1 SEHNR, CDR2 FQNEAQ (reference sequence). CDR3 loop: CASSGTSGGNYEQYF. The CDR3 coding sequence is TGTGCCAGCAGCGGGACTAGCGGGGGAAACTACGAGCAGTACTTC.

The V and J genes are TRBV7-3 and TRBJ1-1, with D possibly being TRBD1 (5 bases). The V gene's germline CDR1 is SGHTA and CDR2 FQGTGA. This CDR3 spans 14 amino acids. Between the trimmed V and J ends, which lost 0 bases and 4 bases, there was a span of 9 bases. CDR3 loop: CASSLTGRGTEAFF. The CDR3, as DNA: TGTGCCAGCAGCTTAACGGGAAGGGGCACTGAAGCTTTCTTT.

This chain joins TRBV3-1 and TRBJ2-3; D is unclear. CDR1 LGHDT and CDR2 YNNKEL come from the germline V gene (reference sequence). The length of the CDR3 is 14 residues. V shed 6 bases and J shed 3 bases, with 13 bases lying between them. CDR3 protein: CASRPGSSTDTQYF. The CDR3 bases are TGTGCCAGCAGGCCCGGGTCCTCGACAGATACGCAGTATTTT.

This clonotype was observed a handful of times. The genes are TRBV27 and TRBJ2-1; TRBD2 matches at 7 bases. J gave up 2 bases and V 5 bases, and 0 bases lay outside the gene matches. This CDR3 comprises 13 residues. In germline, CDR1 is MNHEY, CDR2 SMNVEV (reference sequence). The CDR3 sequence: CASSLAAYNEQFF. CDR3 sequence (DNA): TGTGCCAGCAGTCTAGCGGCCTACAATGAGCAGTTCTTC.

The chain uses TRBV10-3 and TRBJ2-7; 9 bases line up with TRBD2. The V segment lost 0 bases and the J segment 2 bases; nucleotides outside the gene matches: 2. The CDR3 is 15 amino acids. The germline V gene encodes CDR1 ENHRY and CDR2 SYGVKD. In DNA, the CDR3 is TGTGCCATCAGTGAGTCGATAGCGGGAGCCTACGAGCAGTACGTC. It translates to CAISESIAGAYEQYV.

This chain joins TRBV28 and TRBJ1-5, with D possibly TRBD1 on 5 matching bases. Germline lookup yields CDR1 MDHEN and CDR2 SYDVKM. The CDR3 runs to 14 residues. V lost 8 bases to trimming and J lost 6 bases, with 17 bases between them. CDR3 sequence (DNA): TGTGCCAGCGGCGCGGGGGGATCAGGTCAGCCCCAGCATTTT. Its translation is CASGAGGSGQPQHF.

This sequence joins TRBV11-2 and TRBJ2-5, with 7 bases that match TRBD1. This CDR3 spans 14 amino acids. The junction had 0 bases not matched to a gene; V was cut back by 0 bases and J by 2 bases. Germline lookup yields CDR1 SGHAT and CDR2 FQNNGV. The CDR3 bases are TGTGCCAGCAGCTTAGAGACAGGGCAAGAGACCCAGTACTTC. It specifies CASSLETGQETQYF.

The CDR3 DNA is TGTGCCAGCAGCTTGGCCCCTAACACCGGGGAGCTGTTTTTT. Translating gives CASSLAPNTGELFF. The rearrangement uses TRBV5-6 and TRBJ2-2; D uncertain. Germline V gene lookup returns CDR1 SGHDT and CDR2 YYEEEE. Trimming took off 0 bases at V and 2 bases at J, with 5 bases between the two ends. The CDR3 contains 14 residues.

The V and J genes are TRBV2 and TRBJ1-2; 8 bases are a match to TRBD1. CDR1 is SNHLY and CDR2 is FYNNEI in the germline V gene. The CDR3 loop spans 13 amino acids. The J segment lost 6 bases and the V segment lost 4 bases, leaving 4 bases of the junction unmatched. The CDR3 DNA reads TGTGCCAGCAGTGCAGGGGGCGCAAATGGCTACACCTTC. Protein: CASSAGGANGYTF.

This clonotype was found a few times. This sequence joins TRBV6-1 and TRBJ1-1; 8 positions match TRBD1. Germline V gene data show CDR1 as MNHNS and CDR2 as SASEGT. The CDR3 runs 16 residues. The ends lost 6 bases at V and 0 bases at J; junction bases unmatched: 9. For the CDR3, the DNA is TGTGCCAGCAGCCCTGACAGGGGACCCATGAACACTGAAGCTTTCTTT. Protein: CASSPDRGPMNTEAFF.

The chain joins TRBV7-8 to TRBJ2-3, with 9 nucleotides matching TRBD2. The trim removed 4 bases at V and 6 bases at J, leaving 11 bases unmatched. Looked up from germline, CDR1 is SGHVS and CDR2 is FQNEAQ. The CDR3 has 16 residues. CDR3 sequence reads: CASSWKTGTSSDTQYF. As DNA, the CDR3 is TGTGCCAGCAGCTGGAAGACCGGGACTAGCTCGGATACGCAGTATTTT.

V usage is TRBV19 and J usage is TRBJ1-1; D gene uncertain. Trimming stripped 7 bases from V and 1 base from J, with 10 bases between. CDR3 length equals 13 residues. Germline V CDR1 and CDR2: LNHDA, SQIVND (reference sequence). The CDR3: CASKDGPNTEAFF. The CDR3, as DNA: TGTGCCAGTAAGGACGGACCGAACACTGAAGCTTTCTTT. The whole variable domain, filled in from reference TRBV19 and TRBJ1-1, reads DGGITQSPKYLFRKEGQNVTLSCEQNLNHDAMYWYRQDPGQGLRLIYYSQIVNDFQKGDIAEGYSVSREKKESFPLTVTSAQKNPTAFYLCASKDGPNTEAFFGQGTRLTVV.

The gene calls are TRBV20-1 and TRBJ2-7, with 12 nucleotides matching TRBD2. CDR3 length equals 14 residues. Per the germline V gene, CDR1 is DFQATT and CDR2 is SNEGSKA (reference sequence). The J segment lost 6 bases and the V segment lost 5 bases, leaving 8 bases of the junction unmatched. CDR3 in DNA: TGCAGTGCTCCCCGGACTAGCGGGACGCTCGAGCAGTACTTC. Encoded protein: CSAPRTSGTLEQYF.

V gene TRBV6-4 combines with J gene TRBJ2-7, with D maybe TRBD2 (5 bases). Germline V lookup: CDR1 MRHNA, CDR2 SNTAGT. This CDR3 has 13 amino acids. Trimming cost V 2 bases and J 3 bases, with 8 bases left between them. The CDR3 region is CASSDGGFYEQYF. CDR3 bases: TGTGCCAGCAGTGACGGCGGGTTCTACGAGCAGTACTTC.

The rearrangement uses TRBV27 and TRBJ1-2, with D perhaps TRBD1 (5 bases). Trimming shortened V by 2 bases and J by 4 bases, and 8 bases separated the two germline ends. This CDR3 contains 13 residues. The V gene's germline CDR1 is MNHEY and CDR2 SMNVEV (reference sequence). The DNA for the CDR3 is TGTGCCAGCAGTTTAAGCAGGGTCTATGGCTACACCTTC. Residues: CASSLSRVYGYTF.

The chain recombines TRBV14 with TRBJ2-7; 9 positions agree with TRBD1. Germline CDR1 SGHDN, CDR2 FVKESK. Losses at the gene ends were 1 base for V and 2 bases for J; bases not matched to a gene: 0. The CDR3 totals 14 residues. The CDR3 DNA sequence: TGTGCCAGCAGCCAAGGGGACAGGGCCTACGAGCAGTACTTC. Residues: CASSQGDRAYEQYF.

The J gene is TRBJ1-5, the V gene TRBV15; D remains unclear. The CDR3 extends over 14 amino acids. Per germline, CDR1 LNHNV and CDR2 YYDKDF (reference sequence). Deletions cut 0 bases from V and 7 bases from J, with 10 bases between. The CDR3 DNA reads as TGTGCCACCAGCAGAGAGGGGTTAGGACAGCCCCAGCATTTT. Amino acids: CATSREGLGQPQHF.

V is TRBV7-9 and J is TRBJ2-3; 8 bases map to TRBD2. The junction had 7 bases not matched to a gene; V was cut back by 0 bases and J by 5 bases. This CDR3 contains 16 residues. Germline lookup yields CDR1 SEHNR and CDR2 FQNEAQ (reference sequence). The CDR3 spells CASSLAQRGNRDTQYF. The CDR3 nucleotides read TGTGCCAGCAGCTTAGCGCAGCGGGGGAATCGAGATACGCAGTATTTT.

The chain recombines TRBV7-9 with TRBJ2-1, with 11 bases fitting TRBD2. Germline V gene data show CDR1 as SEHNR and CDR2 as FQNEAQ (reference sequence). The J segment lost 12 bases and the V segment lost 3 bases, leaving 10 bases of the junction unmatched. The CDR3 consists of 15 residues. The CDR3 bases are TGTGCCAGCAGCTTCCCGGGACTAGCGGTATTATGGCAGTTCTTC. Translated, it gives CASSFPGLAVLWQFF.

The V gene is TRBV12-3 or TRBV12-4, the J gene TRBJ2-7, with 7 positions matching TRBD2. The CDR3 loop spans 13 amino acids. Losses at the gene ends were 5 bases for V and 3 bases for J; bases not matched to a gene: 4. DNA of the CDR3: TGTGCCAGCAGTAACCCGGGAGGCTACGAGCAGTACTTC. It yields the protein CASSNPGGYEQYF.

V is TRBV6-5 and J is TRBJ1-5; D is ambiguous. The V end was cut by 6 bases, the J end by 2 bases, with 11 bases between. Looked up from germline, CDR1 is MNHEY and CDR2 is SVGAGI. There are 14 residues in the CDR3. The CDR3: CASSDRGGNQPQHF. The CDR3 bases are TGTGCCAGCAGCGACCGGGGAGGCAATCAGCCCCAGCATTTT.

This clonotype occurred once. The V call is TRBV7-8, the J call TRBJ2-5; D might be TRBD2 (6 bases). CDR1 SGHVS and CDR2 FQNEAQ come from the germline V gene. This CDR3 spans 15 amino acids. The ends were cut back, 2 bases at V and 3 bases at J, with 13 bases in the middle. Here the CDR3 reads CASSLWAGGEETQYF. The CDR3 DNA reads TGTGCCAGCAGCTTATGGGCTGGAGGGGAAGAGACCCAGTACTTC.

The J gene is TRBJ2-3, the V gene TRBV7-9; no firm D call. This CDR3 spans 16 amino acids. Germline CDR1 SEHNR, CDR2 FQNEAQ (reference sequence). Deletions cut 5 bases from V and 4 bases from J, with 19 bases between. The CDR3 nucleotides read TGTGCCAGCAGCCCTCGATCCGACGGATTCTCAGATACGCAGTATTTT. Translating it yields CASSPRSDGFSDTQYF.

The chain is built from TRBV10-3 and TRBJ2-4; no clear D. The V gene's germline CDR1 is ENHRY and CDR2 SYGVKD. V lost 0 bases and J 7 bases, leaving 7 bases between the germline ends. The CDR3 length is 13 residues. DNA of the CDR3: TGTGCCATCAGTGAGTCTAAGTGGAACATTCAGTACTTC. Its protein product is CAISESKWNIQYF.

This rearrangement joins TRBV6-5 to TRBJ2-7; either TRBD1 or TRBD2 may fit D (6 bases each). The CDR3 totals 13 residues. Germline CDR1 is MNHEY and CDR2 is SVGAGI. Trimming stripped 5 bases from V and 7 bases from J, with 15 bases between. The CDR3 coding sequence is TGTGCCAGCAGTCAAACTGGGGGGCTTGAGCAGTACTTC. Its protein product is CASSQTGGLEQYF.

Only one count was recorded for this clonotype. The chain recombines TRBV30 with TRBJ1-2, with unresolved D. CDR3 length: 13 amino acids. Looked up from germline, CDR1 is GTSNPN and CDR2 is SVGIG (reference sequence). The germline V and J ends were trimmed by 0 bases and 4 bases, with 9 bases remaining between them. This CDR3 reads CAWSVRLAYGYTF. The CDR3, as DNA: TGTGCCTGGAGTGTACGCCTGGCCTATGGCTACACCTTC.

The chain joins TRBV13 to TRBJ2-5, with TRBD2 matching 9 bases. Germline V gene sequence: CDR1 PRHDT, CDR2 FYEKMQ (reference sequence). With 4 bases clipped from V and 3 bases from J, the junction kept 9 bases outside the gene matches. The CDR3 has 16 amino acids. The CDR3 DNA is TGTGCCAGCAGCTACTCAGCGGGGGGCATTAAAGAGACCCAGTACTTC. Its protein product is CASSYSAGGIKETQYF.

V is TRBV7-9 and J is TRBJ1-2, with TRBD1 identical over 12 bases. Germline-derived CDR1 and CDR2 are SEHNR and FQNEAQ (reference sequence). CDR3 length equals 14 residues. With V trimmed by 3 bases and J by 7 bases, 3 bases remained unmatched. CDR3 nucleotides: TGTGCCAGCAGCTTGGGACAGGGGGCGACTGGCTACACCTTC. Residues: CASSLGQGATGYTF. Full variable domain (rest looked up from reference TRBV7-9 and TRBJ1-2): DTGVSQNPRHKITKRGQNVTFRCDPISEHNRLYWYRQTLGQGPEFLTYFQNEAQLEKSRLLSDRFSAERPKGSFSTLEIQRTEQGDSAMYLCASSLGQGATGYTFGSGTRLTVV.

CDR3: CAWSLFLGPRVDTQYF. CDR3 nucleotides: TGTGCCTGGAGTCTTTTCTTGGGACCGAGGGTCGATACGCAGTATTTT. This sequence joins TRBV30 and TRBJ2-3; either TRBD1 or TRBD2 may fit D (5 bases each). The germline V and J ends were trimmed by 2 bases and 6 bases, with 21 bases remaining between them. Germline-derived CDR1 and CDR2 are GTSNPN and SVGIG (reference sequence). The CDR3 spans 16 residues.